The next 14 T cell receptor beta chains were all read from a single sample in a study of control samples from healthy donors and cancer patients. Sequenced by immunoSEQ multiplex PCR; TCRdb stores in-frame clones only, minus some. The profile shows about 170,000 clones, roughly 89% of them singletons. Sequences were obtained from blood. Receptors originate from a woman in her 30s in good health.

In its sample, this clone was seen many times. The chain links TRBV25-1 to TRBJ1-3; D possibly corresponds to TRBD1 (6 bases). The germline V and J ends were trimmed by 7 bases and 8 bases, with 9 bases remaining between them. CDR1 and CDR2 from the germline V gene are MGHDK and SYGVNS. The length of the CDR3 is 11 residues. The CDR3 sequence: CASTDRHTIYF. CDR3 DNA: TGTGCCAGCACCGACAGGCACACCATATATTTT.

The chain recombines TRBV24-1 with TRBJ1-2; D possibly corresponds to TRBD1 (6 bases). The V end lost 3 bases, the J end lost 1 base, and 8 bases lay between the germline ends. This CDR3 comprises 14 residues. CDR1 and CDR2 from the germline V gene are KGHDR and SFDVKD. The CDR3 spells CATSDDRSNYGYTF. CDR3 DNA: TGTGCCACCAGTGATGACAGGAGTAACTATGGCTACACCTTC.

This clone was seen a few times. The gene calls are TRBV28 and TRBJ1-1, with no clear D. This CDR3 is 11 amino acids long. V was trimmed by 3 bases and J by 8 bases, leaving 7 bases between them. Germline V CDR1 and CDR2: MDHEN, SYDVKM. The CDR3, as DNA: TGTGCCAGCAGTTTCATCGGAGAAGCTTTCTTT. This codes for CASSFIGEAFF.

The chain couples TRBV18 to TRBJ1-3; 8 bases are a match to TRBD1. The CDR3 has 16 residues. From germline, CDR1 is KGHSH and CDR2 LQKENI. The J segment lost 3 bases and the V segment lost 3 bases, leaving 7 bases of the junction unmatched. In DNA form, the CDR3 reads TGTGCCAGCTCACCGGTCGCAGGGGGCAATGGAAACACCATATATTTT. It specifies CASSPVAGGNGNTIYF.

This clone was counted a few times. The identical CDR3 is also encoded by other nucleotide sequences in the sample. The chain employs TRBV6-6 and TRBJ1-1; D unclear. The germline gives CDR1 MNHNY, CDR2 SVGAGI (reference sequence). The V end lost 2 bases, the J end lost 1 base, and 14 bases lay between the germline ends. The CDR3 length is 16 residues. CDR3 in amino acids: CASSYPTRTGNTEAFF. CDR3 sequence (DNA): TGTGCCAGCAGTTACCCTACACGGACCGGGAACACTGAAGCTTTCTTT.

The chain recombines TRBV28 with TRBJ2-7, with D unclear. There are 13 residues in the CDR3. V lost 1 base and J 2 bases, leaving 6 bases between the germline ends. Germline V gene lookup returns CDR1 MDHEN and CDR2 SYDVKM. CDR3 nucleotides: TGTGCCAGCAGTTTATCCCCAACCTACGAGCAGTACTTC. Protein: CASSLSPTYEQYF.

This clone is a singleton in its sample. V gene TRBV4-3 combines with J gene TRBJ2-3; D unresolved. The CDR3 extends over 13 amino acids. Per the germline V gene, CDR1 is LGHNA and CDR2 is YSLEER. Trimming removed 1 base at V and 1 base at J, with 3 bases between. The CDR3 loop is CASSQARTDTQYF. The CDR3 nucleotides are TGCGCCAGCAGCCAAGCACGCACAGATACGCAGTATTTT.

This chain joins TRBV7-8 and TRBJ1-5, with D unresolved. Germline values: CDR1 SGHVS, CDR2 FQNEAQ. Trimming stripped 2 bases from V and 0 bases from J, with 14 bases between. The CDR3 runs to 17 residues. In nucleotides, the CDR3 is TGTGCCAGCAGCTTACGGTCCAGATTTAATAGCAATCAGCCCCAGCATTTT. Its protein is CASSLRSRFNSNQPQHF.

This clone showed up just once. The V call is TRBV11-2, the J call TRBJ2-1, with D maybe TRBD1 (7 bases). CDR1 SGHAT and CDR2 FQNNGV come from the germline V gene. V was clipped by 1 base and J by 8 bases, with 12 bases between them. The CDR3 extends over 14 amino acids. The CDR3 DNA is TGTGCCAGCAGCTTAGGAGACAGGGAGGATGAGCAGTTCTTC. Translating gives CASSLGDREDEQFF.

This rearrangement joins TRBV6-6 to TRBJ2-1, with D perhaps TRBD2 (7 bases). Germline assignment: CDR1 MNHNY and CDR2 SVGAGI (reference sequence). V gave up 7 bases and J gave up 7 bases, with 14 bases separating them. The CDR3 extends over 13 amino acids. CDR3 in amino acids: CASTRRGANEQFF. CDR3 nucleotides: TGTGCCAGCACCCGCCGGGGGGCTAATGAGCAGTTCTTC.

V gene TRBV7-2 combines with J gene TRBJ2-5; D might be TRBD1 (5 bases). V shed 2 bases and J shed 4 bases, with 11 bases lying between them. CDR1 is SGHTA and CDR2 is FQGNSA in the germline V gene. The CDR3 loop spans 14 amino acids. The CDR3 region has the DNA TGTGCCAGCAGCTTACCAGGGATGGGAGAGACCCAGTACTTC. It specifies CASSLPGMGETQYF.

The J gene is TRBJ2-5, the V gene TRBV7-8; D is undetermined. Germline-derived CDR1 and CDR2 are SGHVS and FQNEAQ. The germline V and J ends were trimmed by 1 base and 3 bases, with 9 bases remaining between them. CDR3 length equals 14 residues. CDR3 amino acids: CASSLVVWEETQYF. CDR3 DNA sequence: TGTGCCAGCAGCTTAGTGGTCTGGGAAGAGACCCAGTACTTC. The full variable domain, its missing parts supplied by reference TRBV7-8 and TRBJ2-5, is GAGVSQSPRYKVAKRGQDVALRCDPISGHVSLFWYQQALGQGPEFLTYFQNEAQLDKSGLPSDRFFAERPEGSVSTLKIQRTQQEDSAVYLCASSLVVWEETQYFGPGTRLLVL.

The V gene is TRBV27, the J gene TRBJ1-2; D is perhaps TRBD1 (5 bases). The germline CDR1 and CDR2 sequences are MNHEY and SMNVEV (reference sequence). The V gene lost 4 bases and the J gene lost 4 bases, with 7 bases spanning the gap. This CDR3 has 12 amino acids. The CDR3 loop is CASSSGGYGYTF. The CDR3 coding sequence is TGTGCCAGCAGTTCGGGGGGCTATGGCTACACCTTC.

This rearrangement joins TRBV6-5 to TRBJ1-5, with 7 bases fitting TRBD1. Looked up from germline, CDR1 is MNHEY and CDR2 is SVGAGI. The CDR3 is made up of 13 amino acids. J gave up 7 bases and V 6 bases, and 6 bases lay outside the gene matches. The CDR3 loop reads CASRQNRGQPQHF. CDR3 nucleotides: TGTGCCAGCAGGCAGAACAGGGGACAGCCCCAGCATTTT.